A selection of T cell receptor beta chains follows, all from one sample in a study of T cell responses to AZD1222 COVID-19 vaccine. Sequenced by immunoSEQ multiplex PCR; TCRdb stores in-frame clones only, minus some. The table shows 75,000 to 80,000 clones, with more than 60% occurring only once. The sample consisted of peripheral blood, taken 28 days after the second dose of the MenACWY control vaccine. Every receptor here comes from an adult who received the MenACWY meningococcal vaccine as a control. Both conserved end residues are trimmed from each CDR3. Each record gives: V gene, J gene, CDR3 protein.

TRBV7-3	TRBJ2-5	ASSLTAQETQY
TRBV15	TRBJ1-3	ATSNPHRVSGNTIY
TRBV2	TRBJ1-2	ASSGVLRGRGGYT
TRBV19	TRBJ2-2	ASKDSGYSGELF
TRBV28	TRBJ2-3	ASSLTASLMTDTQY
TRBV28	TRBJ2-1	ASTPTSYNEQF
TRBV5-1	TRBJ1-2	ASSLEGQGVYGYT
TRBV19	TRBJ1-1	ASSMATEAF
TRBV5-6	TRBJ1-2	ASSLGAWGNYGYT
TRBV29-1	TRBJ1-1	SVGGTGGTEAF
TRBV12-3/TRBV12-4	TRBJ2-3	ASSSSGGLAQY
TRBV7-9	TRBJ2-1	ASSSGLAGDEQF
TRBV5-1	TRBJ1-4	ASRATGKGGEKLF
TRBV30	TRBJ1-4	AWSRGGASANEKLF
TRBV12-3/TRBV12-4	TRBJ2-5	ASSLGGGETQY
TRBV6-1	TRBJ1-2	ASTVRVDNGYT
TRBV2	TRBJ2-5	ASSPGTQY
TRBV7-2	TRBJ2-4	ASSLALGLKNIQY
TRBV27	TRBJ2-7	ASSSGPRTSYEQY
TRBV5-1	TRBJ1-2	ASRAGTEYGYT
TRBV19	TRBJ1-1	ASSISLGRRNTEAF
TRBV3-1/TRBV3-2	TRBJ1-1	ASSQTRGQGSSRTEAF
TRBV7-2	TRBJ2-7	ASSLVGTQSYEQY
TRBV7-2	TRBJ2-3	ASSPAHNTDTQY
TRBV24-1	TRBJ1-6	ATSRRGDRDNSPLH
TRBV28	TRBJ1-1	ASEPQSRANTEAF
TRBV2	TRBJ1-2	ASSEGQYYGYT
TRBV2	TRBJ1-4	ASSELGQGEGEKLF
TRBV3-1/TRBV3-2	TRBJ2-7	ASSQAGTWTYEQY
TRBV6-5	TRBJ2-7	ASSYGTGFEQY
TRBV19	TRBJ2-3	ASSMARGGTDTQY
TRBV7-2	TRBJ1-5	ASSFPGNQPQH
TRBV7-8	TRBJ2-7	ASSRGTGGSYEQY
TRBV3-1/TRBV3-2	TRBJ1-2	ASSQGQDGPGYT
TRBV27	TRBJ2-2	ASSLGGTGELF
TRBV28	TRBJ2-1	ASTSGGDRASYNEQF
TRBV12-3/TRBV12-4	TRBJ1-1	ASGVNTEAF
TRBV3-1/TRBV3-2	TRBJ1-6	ASQTAGGYNSPLH
TRBV5-1	TRBJ2-7	ASSREGGPRSAEQY
TRBV2	TRBJ1-2	ASRETGGGSYGYT
TRBV2	TRBJ2-3	ASREAGSDTQY
TRBV7-8	TRBJ2-7	ASRLGTASYEQY
TRBV5-5	TRBJ1-4	ASKPDMTDEKLF
TRBV30	TRBJ1-2	AWSVRVGAPRYT
TRBV27	TRBJ1-4	ASSPTGFGGNEKLF
TRBV27	TRBJ2-7	ASSKIRVLNEQY
TRBV28	TRBJ1-2	ASRASIRGGYT
TRBV30	TRBJ1-3	AWTRDSGNTIY
TRBV18	TRBJ2-7	ASSPRGLEEQY
TRBV24-1	TRBJ2-1	ATSKTDGTYNEQF
TRBV3-1/TRBV3-2	TRBJ2-1	ASSQDREDEQF